This TCR beta chain was recovered during a study of a mutant IDH1 vaccine in newly diagnosed glioma. Study-level information: The study started vaccination 4-6 weeks after radiotherapy alone, or with temozolomide cycles. Treated patients, averaging 40.4 years, were roughly 60% male and about 38% female. Earlier therapy was either radiotherapy, temozolomide, or both, and most got both.

Generated by immunoSEQ multiplex PCR, the TCRdb table keeps only in-frame clones and is missing some. Among roughly 38,000 clones listed, approximately 72% were seen once. Study-wide results and limits: A vaccine-induced immune response developed in around 92% of the patients.

A remark on this clone: Its specificity is unknown.

Regarding time point: week 23, last vaccination. Topical imiquimod accompanied each vaccine dose, which consisted of 300 ug of mutant IDH1 20-mer peptide. Germline CDR1 reads SQVTM; CDR2 reads ANQGSEA. V lost 0 bases to trimming and J lost 5 bases, with 13 bases between them. CDR3 size: 14 residues. The source of this sequence is a man over 45 with glioma. V gene TRBV29-1 combines with J gene TRBJ1-1, with a weak D call TRBD1 (5 bases). Sequences were derived from PBMCs, sampled from a glioma patient whose treatment included an IDH1 peptide vaccine. CDR3 loop: CSVEDLGGGTEAFF. The CDR3, as DNA: TGCAGCGTTGAAGATCTGGGGGGAGGAACTGAAGCTTTCTTT.